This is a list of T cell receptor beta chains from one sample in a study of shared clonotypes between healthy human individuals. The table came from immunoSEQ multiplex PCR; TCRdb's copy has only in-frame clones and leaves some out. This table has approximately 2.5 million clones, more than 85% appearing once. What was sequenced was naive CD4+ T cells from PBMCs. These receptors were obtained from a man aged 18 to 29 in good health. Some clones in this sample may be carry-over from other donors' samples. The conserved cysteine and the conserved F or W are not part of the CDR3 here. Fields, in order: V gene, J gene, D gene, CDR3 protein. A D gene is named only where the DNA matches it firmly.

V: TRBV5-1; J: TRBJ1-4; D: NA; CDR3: ASCSGTTNEKLF
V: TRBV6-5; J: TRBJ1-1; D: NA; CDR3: ASSITVNTEAF
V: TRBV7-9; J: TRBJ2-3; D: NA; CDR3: AIGSTDTQY
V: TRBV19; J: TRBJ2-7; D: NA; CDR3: ASARLDSHEQY
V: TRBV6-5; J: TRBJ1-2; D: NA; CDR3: ASRSDGANYGYT
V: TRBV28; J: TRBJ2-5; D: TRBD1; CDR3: ASTQLDRGIETQY
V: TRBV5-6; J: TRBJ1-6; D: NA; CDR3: ASSSDRNSPLH
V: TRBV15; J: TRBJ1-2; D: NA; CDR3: ATSRVPASYGYT
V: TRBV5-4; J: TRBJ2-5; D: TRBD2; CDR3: ASSRTRWETQY
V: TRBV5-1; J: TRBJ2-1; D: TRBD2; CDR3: ASSFPTSGKGFYNEQF
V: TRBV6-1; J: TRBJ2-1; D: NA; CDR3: ASSGRVYNEQF
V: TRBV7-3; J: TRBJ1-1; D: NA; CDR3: ASRRDGKNTEAF
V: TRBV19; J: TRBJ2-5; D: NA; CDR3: ASSIWGETPETQY
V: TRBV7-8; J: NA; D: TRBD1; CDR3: ASSSDPSRDRFYEQY
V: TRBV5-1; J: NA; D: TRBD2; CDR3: ASRRTSGSYEQY
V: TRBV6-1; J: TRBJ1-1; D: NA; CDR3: AIQRITEAF
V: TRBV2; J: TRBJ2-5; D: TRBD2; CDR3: ASSGRERETQY
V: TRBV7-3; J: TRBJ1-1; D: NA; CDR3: ASSLGDSPPFEAF
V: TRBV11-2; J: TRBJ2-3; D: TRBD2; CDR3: ASSFDPVARGG
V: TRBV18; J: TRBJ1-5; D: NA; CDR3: ASSPYGGQPQH
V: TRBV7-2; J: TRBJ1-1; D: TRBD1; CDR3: ASSPGGAGMNTEAF
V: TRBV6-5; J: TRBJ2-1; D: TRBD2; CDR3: ASSAGLAGMKEQF
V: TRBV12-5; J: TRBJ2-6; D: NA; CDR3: ASGLWILVLT
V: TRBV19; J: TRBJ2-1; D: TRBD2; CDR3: ASSIQGIIAGGPRFSEQF
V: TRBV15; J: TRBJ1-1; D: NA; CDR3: ATSRDMGLAF
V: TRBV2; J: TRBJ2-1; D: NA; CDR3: ASRGRESSSYNEQF
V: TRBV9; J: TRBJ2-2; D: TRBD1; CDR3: ASSVGQGGTGELF
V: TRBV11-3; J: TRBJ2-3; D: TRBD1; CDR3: ASSLGGQAHTQY
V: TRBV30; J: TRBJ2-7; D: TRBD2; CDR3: AWASGRVYEQY
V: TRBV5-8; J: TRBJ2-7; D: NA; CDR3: ASSLLVLGTYEQY
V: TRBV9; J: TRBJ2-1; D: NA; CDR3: ASSVPQGDEQF
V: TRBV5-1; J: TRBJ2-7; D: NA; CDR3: ASRPWTQQYEQY
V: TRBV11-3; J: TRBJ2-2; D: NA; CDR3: ASSFGDKNTGELF
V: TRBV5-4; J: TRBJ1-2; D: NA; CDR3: ASSMGEGYGYT
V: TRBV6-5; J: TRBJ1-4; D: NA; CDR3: ASSYDSRREKLF
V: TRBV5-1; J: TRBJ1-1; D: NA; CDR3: ASRATGLNTEAF
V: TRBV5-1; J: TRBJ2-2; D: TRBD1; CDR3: ASSLAGTANTGELF
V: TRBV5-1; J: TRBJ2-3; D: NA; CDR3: ASSPSTEIDTQY
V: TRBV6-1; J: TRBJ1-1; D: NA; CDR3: ASSEARGRTEAF
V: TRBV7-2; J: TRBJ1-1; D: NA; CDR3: ASTPYYFLNTEAF
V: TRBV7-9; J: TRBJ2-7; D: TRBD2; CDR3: ASSASAGVYEQY
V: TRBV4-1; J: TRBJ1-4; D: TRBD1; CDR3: ASRGTGGPSEKLF
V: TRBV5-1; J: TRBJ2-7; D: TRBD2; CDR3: ASSLVAGSREQY
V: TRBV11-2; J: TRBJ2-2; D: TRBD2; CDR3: ASSLVSGSHTGELF
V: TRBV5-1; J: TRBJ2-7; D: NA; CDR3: ASSPGPALSDEQY
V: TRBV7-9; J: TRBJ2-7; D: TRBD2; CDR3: ASSSITKGTSGRFYEQY
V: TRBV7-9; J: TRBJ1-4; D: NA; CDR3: ASSLSWREKLF
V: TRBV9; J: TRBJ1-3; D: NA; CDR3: ASSPRAGSTIY
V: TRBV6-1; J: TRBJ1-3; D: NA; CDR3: ASSGADFEKGSKGNTIY